Shown below are 22 T cell receptor beta chains from a single sample sequenced in a study of PD-1 blockade in classical Hodgkin lymphoma. Assay: immunoSEQ multiplex PCR; the TCRdb copy retains only in-frame clones and omits some. Of tens of thousands of clones detected, around 80% appear once; the ten largest clones hold around 19%. Described time point: cycle 4 day 1 (C4D1), after 6 weeks of nivolumab. Every patient was affected by relapse after autologous stem cell transplantation, while exposure to brentuximab vedotin was not uniform. The sample in question was peripheral blood mononuclear cells (PBMCs), obtained before the fourth cycle of nivolumab. These receptors were obtained from a human donor with classical Hodgkin lymphoma.

Worth noting for this clone: Sequence at one end of the junction differs from germline and may be a read error. Other nucleotide sequences in the sample specify the same CDR3. The V gene is TRBV6-5, the J gene TRBJ1-1, with D tentatively TRBD1 (6 bases). The V gene's germline CDR1 is MNHEY and CDR2 SVGAGI. This CDR3 spans 16 amino acids. DNA of the CDR3: TGTGCTAGCAGTTACTCTCCCGGGGGGGGCGCGACTGAAGCTTTCTTT. Protein: CASSYSPGGGATEAFF.

Points on this clone: The same CDR3 is also encoded by other DNA sequences in this sample. The V call is TRBV11-2, the J call TRBJ2-7; D call uncertain. Per germline, CDR1 SGHAT and CDR2 FQNNGV. The CDR3 is made up of 11 amino acids. The V end lost 5 bases, the J end lost 3 bases, and 5 bases lay between the germline ends. For the CDR3, the DNA is TGTGCCAGCAGCGGCAACTACGAGCAGTACTTC. Residues: CASSGNYEQYF. The whole variable domain, remainder taken from reference TRBV11-2 and TRBJ2-7, is EAGVAQSPRYKIIEKRQSVAFWCNPISGHATLYWYQQILGQGPKLLIQFQNNGVVDDSQLPKDRFSAERLKGVDSTLKIQPAKLEDSAVYLCASSGNYEQYFGPGTRLTVT.

This clone has a handful of counts. The chain couples TRBV5-1 to TRBJ1-1; the D gene is possibly TRBD1 (5 bases). The CDR3 spans 16 residues. Germline CDR1 SGHRS, CDR2 YFSETQ. V lost 2 bases, J lost 0 bases, and 14 bases lay in between. The CDR3 DNA reads as TGCGCCAGCAGCTTCGTTACCGGGACGGTGAACACTGAAGCTTTCTTT. Protein sequence: CASSFVTGTVNTEAFF.

Only one count was recorded for this clone. The J gene is TRBJ2-3, the V gene TRBV30; D unclear. The V gene's germline CDR1 is GTSNPN and CDR2 SVGIG (reference sequence). The V and J ends lost 4 bases and 1 base respectively, with 9 bases between them. This CDR3 is 13 amino acids long. CDR3 coding DNA: TGTGCCTGGAATCCCTCGGGCACAGATACGCAGTATTTT. Protein product: CAWNPSGTDTQYF.

V is TRBV29-1 and J is TRBJ2-6; possibly TRBD2 for D (5 bases). The CDR3 has 16 residues. Germline CDR1 and CDR2: SQVTM and ANQGSEA. Trimming removed 6 bases at V and 2 bases at J, with 17 bases between. The CDR3 DNA reads TGCAGCGTCCTGGCCCTAGTCGGGGCTGGGGCCAACGTCCTGACTTTC. Its protein is CSVLALVGAGANVLTF.

The V gene is TRBV2, the J gene TRBJ1-5; 9 bases agree with TRBD1. V was pared by 5 bases and J by 2 bases, with 7 bases of the junction left unmatched. The CDR3 is made up of 16 amino acids. CDR1 is SNHLY, CDR2 FYNNEI, per germline. The CDR3 sequence: CASSTQGAQGNQPQHF. The CDR3 bases are TGTGCCAGCAGTACACAGGGGGCGCAAGGCAATCAGCCCCAGCATTTT.

J is TRBJ2-1 and V is TRBV9, with TRBD2 matching 14 bases. The germline CDR1 and CDR2 sequences are SGDLS and YYNGEE. J lost 8 bases, V lost 3 bases, and 7 bases had no gene match. There are 16 residues in the CDR3. The CDR3 DNA follows: TGTGCCAGCAGCGCCCACGGACTAGCGGGAGGACATGAGCAGTTCTTC. As protein: CASSAHGLAGGHEQFF.

The rearrangement links TRBV2 to TRBJ1-2; the D gene is possibly TRBD1 (5 bases). V was shortened by 6 bases and J by 4 bases, with 21 bases between the two germline ends. Germline CDR1 is SNHLY and CDR2 is FYNNEI. The CDR3 extends over 16 amino acids. CDR3: CASRGVQLRVAYGYTF. Written as DNA, the CDR3 is TGTGCCAGCAGGGGGGTCCAGCTAAGAGTGGCCTATGGCTACACCTTC.

V usage is TRBV19 and J usage is TRBJ2-4; no clear D. This CDR3 has 15 residues. Germline CDR1 reads LNHDA; CDR2 reads SQIVND (reference sequence). The V end lost 3 bases, the J end lost 1 base, and 10 bases lay between the germline ends. The CDR3 DNA sequence: TGTGCCAGTAGTATCTCTGGGATGGCCAAAAACATTCAGTACTTC. Translated: CASSISGMAKNIQYF.

J is TRBJ2-7 and V is TRBV11-1, with 12 bases matching TRBD2. In germline, CDR1 is SGHAT, CDR2 FQDESV (reference sequence). Losses at the gene ends were 5 bases for V and 6 bases for J; bases not matched to a gene: 8. The CDR3 is 15 residues long. The CDR3 here is CASSATSGSFVEQYF. CDR3 in DNA: TGTGCCAGCAGCGCGACTAGCGGGAGTTTTGTCGAGCAGTACTTC.

This chain links TRBV5-4 with TRBJ2-3; D is perhaps TRBD1 or TRBD2 (6 bases each). The CDR3 spans 15 residues. CDR1 and CDR2 from the germline V gene are SGHNT and YYREEE (reference sequence). V was cut by 0 bases and J by 5 bases, with 13 bases left in between. CDR3 amino acids: CASSLARGGGDTQYF. CDR3 in DNA: TGTGCCAGCAGCTTGGCCAGGGGAGGTGGAGATACGCAGTATTTT.

This clone was observed a few times. CDR3 coding DNA: TGTGCCACCAGCCGTGAGGGACTTCTCACCGGAGATACGCAGTATTTT. As protein: CATSREGLLTGDTQYF. The genes are TRBV15 and TRBJ2-3; perhaps TRBD2 as D (6 bases). The V end was cut by 5 bases, the J end by 5 bases, with 20 bases between. Germline lookup yields CDR1 LNHNV and CDR2 YYDKDF (reference sequence). The CDR3 has 16 amino acids.

The genes are TRBV4-2 and TRBJ2-1, with 7 nucleotides matching TRBD2. This CDR3 is built from 11 residues. The germline CDR1 and CDR2 sequences are LGHNA and YNFKEQ. Trimming at V came to 8 bases and at J to 15 bases, leaving 10 bases not matched to a gene. CDR3 nucleotide sequence: TGTGCCAGCCTAAGTAGGACTAGACTGTTCTTC. It yields the protein CASLSRTRLFF.

The V gene is TRBV7-9, the J gene TRBJ2-2, with TRBD2 identical over 11 bases. Germline CDR1 and CDR2: SEHNR and FQNEAQ (reference sequence). Germline trimming cut 1 base from V and 5 bases from J; bases unmatched to any gene: 9. The CDR3 loop spans 18 amino acids. CDR3 region: CASSLVKVLAGVTGELFF. The CDR3 DNA reads TGTGCCAGCAGCTTAGTGAAAGTACTAGCGGGAGTGACCGGGGAGCTGTTTTTT.

The chain employs TRBV25-1 and TRBJ2-5, with unresolved D. This CDR3 is 10 amino acids long. CDR1 is MGHDK and CDR2 is SYGVNS in the germline V gene. V was trimmed by 7 bases and J by 4 bases, leaving 4 bases between them. The CDR3 region is CASTAETQYF. The CDR3 nucleotides read TGTGCCAGCACCGCAGAGACCCAGTACTTC.

This chain uses TRBV13 with TRBJ1-4, with no clear D. The CDR3 is 13 residues long. V was trimmed by 1 base and J by 6 bases, leaving 6 bases between them. In germline, CDR1 is PRHDT, CDR2 FYEKMQ (reference sequence). CDR3 bases: TGTGCCAGCAGCTTAGTACAAGATGAAAAACTGTTTTTT. Amino acids: CASSLVQDEKLFF.

Only one count was recorded for this clone. The J gene is TRBJ2-1, the V gene TRBV10-2; D gene ambiguous. The CDR3 is 14 residues long. V was pared by 2 bases and J by 6 bases, with 11 bases between. CDR1 WSHSY and CDR2 SAAADI come from the germline V gene. The CDR3 loop reads CASSEGRGSNEQFF. CDR3 sequence (DNA): TGCGCCAGCAGTGAGGGCCGAGGATCCAATGAGCAGTTCTTC.

The chain employs TRBV7-2 and TRBJ2-6; 9 bases match TRBD2. The CDR3 has 17 amino acids. Germline CDR1 SGHTA, CDR2 FQGNSA. After removal of 2 bases from V and 4 bases from J, the junction contained 6 bases not matched to a gene. CDR3 bases: TGTGCCAGCAGCTTATTGCTAGCGGGAACCGGGGCCAACGTCCTGACTTTC. Translating gives CASSLLLAGTGANVLTF.

The genes are TRBV7-9 and TRBJ2-1, with TRBD1 matching 9 bases. The CDR3 contains 16 residues. The J segment lost 1 base and the V segment lost 3 bases, leaving 4 bases of the junction unmatched. CDR1 and CDR2 (germline): SEHNR, FQNEAQ (reference sequence). The CDR3 spells CASSLGQGESYNEQFF. In DNA, the CDR3 is TGTGCCAGCAGCTTGGGACAGGGTGAATCCTACAATGAGCAGTTCTTC.

The J gene is TRBJ2-3, the V gene TRBV4-3; 13 nucleotides match TRBD2. CDR1 and CDR2 from the germline V gene are LGHNA and YSLEER. The CDR3 has 18 residues. V was clipped by 4 bases and J by 0 bases; unmatched bases: 7. The CDR3 spells CASSLGTSGALSTDTQYF. DNA of the CDR3: TGCGCCAGCAGCCTCGGGACTAGCGGGGCTCTTAGCACAGATACGCAGTATTTT.

This chain uses TRBV6-5 with TRBJ2-7; the match to TRBD2 covers 8 bases. The J segment lost 12 bases and the V segment lost 7 bases, leaving 11 bases of the junction unmatched. The germline CDR1 and CDR2 sequences are MNHEY and SVGAGI. The CDR3 contains 12 residues. This CDR3 is CASNKPGLGLYF. The CDR3 nucleotides are TGTGCCAGCAATAAACCGGGACTAGGGTTGTACTTC.

This chain uses TRBV14 with TRBJ1-1, with D perhaps TRBD1 (6 bases). Germline V lookup: CDR1 SGHDN, CDR2 FVKESK. The CDR3 totals 17 residues. The V end was cut by 2 bases, the J end by 1 base, with 17 bases between. CDR3 DNA sequence: TGTGCCAGCAGCCAAAACGTATTAGGGGGTTGGAACACTGAAGCTTTCTTT. This encodes CASSQNVLGGWNTEAFF.